These T cell receptor beta chains were read from a single sample in a study of graft-versus-host responses after intestinal transplantation. Measured with immunoSEQ multiplex PCR; TCRdb has only the in-frame clones, and not every one. The sample has around 69,000 clones, almost 90% seen once. These receptors' antigens are unknown. Specimen: unstimulated CD8+ T cells sorted from spleen or lymph node cells, collected before transplant. The receptors stem from a human donor who was the organ donor for an intestinal transplant. Both conserved end residues are part of each CDR3. The order of the fields is D gene, J gene, clone size, V gene, CDR3 DNA, CDR3 protein. The D gene is left open where the match is weak. Rows give clone size only sometimes, using once, few, many, or a class for an expanded clone.

d_call: -; j_call: TRBJ1-2; clone_size: -; v_call: TRBV13; cdr3_nt: TGTGCCAGCAGCCCTCCCTACAGGCGAAATAACTATGGCTACACCTTC; cdr3_aa: CASSPPYRRNNYGYTF
d_call: TRBD2; j_call: TRBJ2-3; clone_size: -; v_call: TRBV27; cdr3_nt: TGTGCCAGCAGTTTTTTCGGGCGGGGGGGCCTCACAGATACGCAGTATTTT; cdr3_aa: CASSFFGRGGLTDTQYF
d_call: -; j_call: TRBJ2-2; clone_size: -; v_call: TRBV27; cdr3_nt: TGTGCCAGCACATCTACAGGAGAATACACCGGGGAGCTGTTTTTT; cdr3_aa: CASTSTGEYTGELFF
d_call: TRBD1; j_call: TRBJ1-1; clone_size: -; v_call: TRBV4-1; cdr3_nt: TGCGCCAGCAGCCAAGAGTCAGGGGGCAGGGGAGCTTTCTTT; cdr3_aa: CASSQESGGRGAFF
d_call: TRBD1; j_call: TRBJ1-1; clone_size: -; v_call: TRBV5-6; cdr3_nt: TGTGCCAGCACCACAACACAGGGGCGAGGGACTGAAGCTTTCTTT; cdr3_aa: CASTTTQGRGTEAFF
d_call: -; j_call: TRBJ1-6; clone_size: -; v_call: TRBV15; cdr3_nt: TGTGCCACCAGCAGAGCTCAGGGGTATAATTCACCCCTCCACTTT; cdr3_aa: CATSRAQGYNSPLHF
d_call: TRBD1; j_call: TRBJ2-1; clone_size: -; v_call: TRBV7-6; cdr3_nt: TGTGCCAGCAGCACTGGGACAGTTGGGAGCAATGAGCAGTTCTTC; cdr3_aa: CASSTGTVGSNEQFF
d_call: TRBD1; j_call: TRBJ1-4; clone_size: -; v_call: TRBV6-5; cdr3_nt: TGTGCCAGCAGTTCCTCCCCGACAGGGATTCGTGAAAAACTGTTTTTT; cdr3_aa: CASSSSPTGIREKLFF
d_call: TRBD1; j_call: TRBJ1-3; clone_size: -; v_call: TRBV2; cdr3_nt: TGTGCCAGCAGTCCCACCTTAGAACAGGGGGCCGGAAACACCATATATTTT; cdr3_aa: CASSPTLEQGAGNTIYF
d_call: -; j_call: TRBJ1-5; clone_size: -; v_call: TRBV4-1; cdr3_nt: TGCGCCAGCAGCCAAGATCGGGATCAGCCCCAGCATTTT; cdr3_aa: CASSQDRDQPQHF
d_call: TRBD2; j_call: TRBJ2-1; clone_size: -; v_call: TRBV2; cdr3_nt: TGTGCCAGTCGGGAGACTAGCGGGGTTTACAATGAGCAGTTCTTC; cdr3_aa: CASRETSGVYNEQFF
d_call: -; j_call: TRBJ2-1; clone_size: -; v_call: TRBV19; cdr3_nt: TGTGCCAGTAGTATAGACAGGGTCAATGAGCAGTTCTTC; cdr3_aa: CASSIDRVNEQFF
d_call: -; j_call: TRBJ1-1; clone_size: -; v_call: TRBV11-2; cdr3_nt: TGTGCCAGCACGGGGGAGGGCCTTGAAGCTTTCTTT; cdr3_aa: CASTGEGLEAFF
d_call: -; j_call: TRBJ1-2; clone_size: -; v_call: TRBV7-4; cdr3_nt: TGTGCCAGCAGTAATACCCGAGGTGGTAGGAGGGGCGGTTATGGCTACACCTTC; cdr3_aa: CASSNTRGGRRGGYGYTF
d_call: -; j_call: TRBJ1-1; clone_size: -; v_call: TRBV19; cdr3_nt: TGTGCCAGTAGTCTGACAGGTGGGGCGAACACTGAAGCTTTCTTT; cdr3_aa: CASSLTGGANTEAFF
d_call: -; j_call: TRBJ1-2; clone_size: -; v_call: TRBV4-1; cdr3_nt: TGCGCCAGCAGCCAAGACTTGTCGAACTGGGAGCTAGTCTATGGCTACACCTTC; cdr3_aa: CASSQDLSNWELVYGYTF
d_call: TRBD1; j_call: TRBJ1-1; clone_size: -; v_call: TRBV5-6; cdr3_nt: TGTGCCAGCAGCCCTGGGACAGGCGAAGCTTTCTTT; cdr3_aa: CASSPGTGEAFF
d_call: TRBD1; j_call: TRBJ1-1; clone_size: -; v_call: TRBV19; cdr3_nt: TGTGCCAGTAGTCTTGGACAGGGGAGCACTGAAGCTTTCTTT; cdr3_aa: CASSLGQGSTEAFF
d_call: -; j_call: TRBJ2-5; clone_size: -; v_call: TRBV28; cdr3_nt: TGTGCCAGCAGTTTATTTTCGGGGTATGAACAAGAGACCCAGTACTTC; cdr3_aa: CASSLFSGYEQETQYF
d_call: -; j_call: TRBJ1-3; clone_size: few; v_call: TRBV10-1; cdr3_nt: TGCGCCAGCTTTCCGGGACATCTCCCTCCGGCTGGAAACACCATATATTTT; cdr3_aa: CASFPGHLPPAGNTIYF
d_call: TRBD1; j_call: TRBJ1-5; clone_size: -; v_call: TRBV5-8; cdr3_nt: TGTGCCAGCAGCTTGTCCTTAAACTGGGACAGGGGGCACAATCAGCCCCAGCATTTT; cdr3_aa: CASSLSLNWDRGHNQPQHF
d_call: TRBD1; j_call: TRBJ2-1; clone_size: -; v_call: TRBV5-6; cdr3_nt: TGTGCCAGCAGCGGGGGACAGGGTGACAATGAGCAGTTCTTC; cdr3_aa: CASSGGQGDNEQFF
d_call: TRBD2; j_call: TRBJ2-5; clone_size: -; v_call: TRBV6-1; cdr3_nt: TGTGCCAGCAGTGAATACGGCGGGGGAAACCAAGAGACCCAGTACTTC; cdr3_aa: CASSEYGGGNQETQYF